Below, 26 T cell receptor beta chains from the same sample are listed, as sequenced in a study of OX40 agonist ivuxolimab in advanced cancers. Data came from immunoSEQ multiplex PCR; TCRdb stores just in-frame clones and leaves some out. The table records under 85,000 clones, roughly 78% of them present only once. The sequences come from CD4+ or CD8+ T cells sorted from blood, collected in a trial of the OX40 agonist ivuxolimab. All receptors come from an adult with an advanced solid tumor such as melanoma, head and neck, liver or kidney cancer.

The chain uses TRBV29-1 and TRBJ2-7; the match to TRBD2 covers 10 bases. V trimming: 5 bases; J trimming: 4 bases; junction bases outside the gene matches: 11. This CDR3 is 15 amino acids long. Per germline, CDR1 SQVTM and CDR2 ANQGSEA. CDR3 protein: CSVLNTGTSEYEQYF. CDR3 nucleotides: TGCAGCGTTCTTAACACAGGGACTAGCGAGTACGAGCAGTACTTC.

The chain links TRBV28 to TRBJ1-3; the D gene is possibly TRBD1 (6 bases). This CDR3 contains 15 residues. Trimming cost V 8 bases and J 4 bases, with 18 bases left between them. The germline gives CDR1 MDHEN, CDR2 SYDVKM. The chain's CDR3 is CASSLRGREGNTIYF. DNA of the CDR3: TGTGCCAGCTCCCTCCGGGGGCGCGAGGGAAACACCATATATTTT.

This clone showed up just a few times. The CDR3 loop is CASSLRGREKLFF. The CDR3 DNA sequence: TGTGCCAGCAGTCTTCGTGGCAGGGAAAAACTGTTTTTT. The genes are TRBV2 and TRBJ1-4; D is unclear. There are 13 residues in the CDR3. The germline V gene has CDR1 SNHLY and CDR2 FYNNEI. V was trimmed by 5 bases and J by 8 bases, leaving 12 bases between them. The full variable domain, in which reference TRBV2 and TRBJ1-4 provide the parts outside the CDR3, is EPEVTQTPSHQVTQMGQEVILRCVPISNHLYFYWYRQILGQKVEFLVSFYNNEISEKSEIFDDQFSVERPDGSNFTLKIRSTKLEDSAMYFCASSLRGREKLFFGSGTQLSVL.

Comment on this clone: A junction end diverges from the germline sequence, so it may reflect a read error. The chain links TRBV7-9 to TRBJ2-1; no firm D call. CDR1 SEHNR and CDR2 FQNEAQ come from the germline V gene (reference sequence). The CDR3 covers 10 residues. The CDR3 DNA reads as TGTGCCAGCAGCTTAGCGTGGAGAATCTTC. It specifies CASSLAWRIF.

This chain links TRBV11-2 with TRBJ1-2; D unresolved. Trimming shortened V by 6 bases and J by 2 bases, and 25 bases separated the two germline ends. Germline CDR1 reads SGHAT; CDR2 reads FQNNGV. The CDR3 has 18 residues. CDR3 amino acids: CASRQISYGRLTNYGYTF. CDR3 nucleotides: TGTGCCAGCAGACAAATATCTTATGGCAGACTAACCAACTATGGCTACACCTTC. Using reference TRBV11-2 and TRBJ1-2 for the parts outside the CDR3, the full variable domain is EAGVAQSPRYKIIEKRQSVAFWCNPISGHATLYWYQQILGQGPKLLIQFQNNGVVDDSQLPKDRFSAERLKGVDSTLKIQPAKLEDSAVYLCASRQISYGRLTNYGYTFGSGTRLTVV.

V usage is TRBV7-2 and J usage is TRBJ2-5, with 14 bases identical to TRBD2. Germline loops: CDR1 SGHTA, CDR2 FQGNSA. The CDR3 is 17 amino acids. V trimming: 7 bases; J trimming: 5 bases; junction bases outside the gene matches: 12. Here the CDR3 reads CASTPRLAGGAGETQYF. The CDR3 nucleotides read TGTGCCAGCACCCCCCGACTAGCGGGGGGGGCGGGGGAGACCCAGTACTTC.

J is TRBJ1-2 and V is TRBV19, with D possibly being TRBD1 (6 bases). CDR1 and CDR2 from the germline V gene are LNHDA and SQIVND (reference sequence). This CDR3 has 14 amino acids. Trimming left V 5 bases short and J 5 bases short, with 15 bases between. The CDR3 DNA follows: TGTGCCAGTAGTCGACCAGGGGAAAGGTATGGCTACACCTTC. Residues: CASSRPGERYGYTF.

V is TRBV6-4 and J is TRBJ2-2; D is perhaps TRBD1 or TRBD2 (5 bases each). Per germline, CDR1 MRHNA and CDR2 SNTAGT. V lost 6 bases to trimming and J lost 1 base, with 12 bases between them. The CDR3 runs 15 residues. Written as DNA, the CDR3 is TGTGCCAGCAGACCGAGCGGACAGAACACCGGGGAGCTGTTTTTT. Translation: CASRPSGQNTGELFF.

The gene calls are TRBV7-2 and TRBJ2-7, with 10 bases fitting TRBD2. V gave up 5 bases and J gave up 3 bases; unmatched junction bases: 16. Germline CDR1 is SGHTA and CDR2 is FQGNSA. The CDR3 totals 18 residues. The CDR3 loop reads CASSGGVRIAGGSYEQYF. The CDR3 region has the DNA TGTGCCAGCAGCGGTGGGGTGAGAATAGCGGGAGGCAGCTACGAGCAGTACTTC.

This chain connects TRBV6-5 to TRBJ2-3; 7 bases are shared with TRBD1. The CDR3 is 14 residues long. Germline values: CDR1 MNHEY, CDR2 SVGAGI. V dropped 8 bases and J dropped 0; count of bases not matched to a gene: 5. The DNA of the CDR3 is TGTGCCAGCCAATACAGGGGAAGCACAGATACGCAGTATTTT. This translates into CASQYRGSTDTQYF.

V is TRBV2 and J is TRBJ1-1, with TRBD1 matching over 9 bases. After removal of 2 bases from V and 2 bases from J, the junction contained 0 bases not matched to a gene. Germline CDR1 SNHLY, CDR2 FYNNEI. This CDR3 contains 14 residues. CDR3 DNA: TGTGCCAGCAGTGAAACAGGGGGCAACACTGAAGCTTTCTTT. Amino acid sequence: CASSETGGNTEAFF.

V usage is TRBV6-1 and J usage is TRBJ1-5; a weak D match, TRBD1 (6 bases). Trimming took off 1 base at V and 7 bases at J, with 14 bases between the two ends. Germline CDR1 is MNHNS and CDR2 is SASEGT. The CDR3 is 15 residues long. The DNA of the CDR3 is TGTGCCAGCAGTGAAGAGGGCAGGGGAGCCCAGCCCCAGCATTTT. Translation gives CASSEEGRGAQPQHF.

V gene TRBV6-5 combines with J gene TRBJ1-2, with 10 bases matching TRBD1. Germline V lookup: CDR1 MNHEY, CDR2 SVGAGI. The trim removed 4 bases at V and 6 bases at J, leaving 8 bases unmatched. The CDR3 covers 15 residues. The CDR3 sequence: CASSSAGTGDNGYTF. CDR3 nucleotide sequence: TGTGCCAGCAGTTCCGCCGGGACAGGGGACAATGGCTACACCTTC.

The chain joins TRBV28 to TRBJ1-1; tentative D call: TRBD1 (5 bases). Trimming left V 10 bases short and J 3 bases short, with 18 bases between. The V gene's germline CDR1 is MDHEN and CDR2 SYDVKM. The length of the CDR3 is 14 residues. The CDR3 is CATSSGGGHTEAFF. The CDR3 nucleotides read TGTGCCACCTCATCCGGGGGGGGACACACTGAAGCTTTCTTT.

The chain is built from TRBV10-3 and TRBJ2-7, with a tentative D call TRBD2 (7 bases). Per the germline V gene, CDR1 is ENHRY and CDR2 is SYGVKD. V dropped 5 bases and J dropped 3 bases, with 17 bases sitting between them. The CDR3 contains 15 residues. For the CDR3, the DNA is TGTGCCATCAGTCGGGTCGGGGGGCTGAACTACGAGCAGTACTTC. Translation: CAISRVGGLNYEQYF.

This sequence joins TRBV14 and TRBJ1-1; 9 bases line up with TRBD1. The trim removed 0 bases at V and 9 bases at J, leaving 5 bases unmatched. This CDR3 has 14 amino acids. Germline CDR1 is SGHDN and CDR2 is FVKESK. CDR3: CASSQDIGQGQAFF. The CDR3, as DNA: TGTGCCAGCAGCCAAGATATAGGACAGGGGCAAGCTTTCTTT.

This chain uses TRBV7-3 with TRBJ2-2, with 11 positions matching TRBD2. The germline V gene encodes CDR1 SGHTA and CDR2 FQGTGA. CDR3 length equals 18 residues. With 5 bases clipped from V and 5 bases from J, the junction kept 13 bases outside the gene matches. The CDR3 spells CASSPQYVAGGATGELFF. In DNA, the CDR3 is TGTGCCAGCAGCCCCCAGTACGTAGCGGGAGGGGCGACCGGGGAGCTGTTTTTT.

The J gene is TRBJ2-5, the V gene TRBV29-1; D is undetermined. Looked up from germline, CDR1 is SQVTM and CDR2 is ANQGSEA. The CDR3 has 10 residues. V was trimmed by 4 bases and J by 5 bases, leaving 5 bases between them. The CDR3 region is CSVAWETQYF. The CDR3 region has the DNA TGCAGCGTTGCTTGGGAGACCCAGTACTTC.

The V call is TRBV9, the J call TRBJ2-2; maybe TRBD2 (6 bases). Germline lookup yields CDR1 SGDLS and CDR2 YYNGEE. The V and J ends lost 2 bases and 3 bases respectively, with 17 bases between them. CDR3 length: 17 amino acids. The CDR3 spells CASSVGGGISHTGELFF. The CDR3 DNA sequence: TGTGCCAGCAGCGTGGGAGGCGGGATTAGCCACACCGGGGAGCTGTTTTTT.

This chain joins TRBV7-8 and TRBJ2-7, with TRBD2 matching 14 bases. Germline V gene sequence: CDR1 SGHVS, CDR2 FQNEAQ. The J segment lost 3 bases and the V segment lost 5 bases, leaving 6 bases of the junction unmatched. This CDR3 region has 16 residues. This CDR3 reads CASSRQGLAGVYEQYF. CDR3 nucleotides: TGTGCCAGCAGCCGACAGGGACTAGCGGGAGTCTACGAGCAGTACTTC.

The V gene is TRBV27, the J gene TRBJ2-2; TRBD2 agrees at 12 bases. The CDR3 loop spans 18 amino acids. Germline CDR1 is MNHEY and CDR2 is SMNVEV (reference sequence). After removal of 4 bases from V and 7 bases from J, the junction contained 13 bases not matched to a gene. The CDR3 DNA follows: TGTGCCAGCAGTTCATTCCTAGCTAGCGGGAGGGCAGGCGGGGAGCTGTTTTTT. It encodes CASSSFLASGRAGGELFF.

J is TRBJ2-7 and V is TRBV6-1, with D unclear. The germline CDR1 and CDR2 sequences are MNHNS and SASEGT. The CDR3 is made up of 14 amino acids. Trimming cost V 6 bases and J 2 bases, with 14 bases left between them. CDR3 residues: CASRDRTGTYEQYF. CDR3 coding DNA: TGTGCCAGCAGGGATCGGACGGGTACCTACGAGCAGTACTTC.

The rearrangement joins TRBV25-1 to TRBJ1-2; D gene uncertain. With 5 bases removed from V and 5 bases from J, the gap between germline ends came to 9 bases. Germline CDR1 reads MGHDK; CDR2 reads SYGVNS. This CDR3 comprises 12 residues. DNA of the CDR3: TGTGCCAGCAGTAGTTCGGGGTATGGCTACACCTTC. Protein sequence: CASSSSGYGYTF.

This clone was seen only once. V and J are TRBV2 and TRBJ1-2, with D unresolved. Germline CDR1 reads SNHLY; CDR2 reads FYNNEI. Trimming pared 6 bases from V and 4 bases from J, leaving 18 bases between. The CDR3 is made up of 15 amino acids. The CDR3 protein is CASSPEAARSYGYTF. In DNA, the CDR3 is TGTGCCAGCAGCCCGGAGGCCGCAAGGTCCTATGGCTACACCTTC.

V and J are TRBV9 and TRBJ1-2; tentatively, D is TRBD1 (5 bases). The ends were cut back, 0 bases at V and 8 bases at J, with 14 bases in the middle. The CDR3 has 14 amino acids. Germline loops: CDR1 SGDLS, CDR2 YYNGEE. CDR3 region: CASSVAGKGKGYTF. In nucleotides, the CDR3 is TGTGCCAGCAGCGTAGCAGGGAAGGGGAAAGGCTACACCTTC.

In this sample, this clone turned up a few times. V gene TRBV7-2 combines with J gene TRBJ2-1; 10 bases are shared with TRBD1. Trimming removed 6 bases from V and 8 bases from J; junction bases left unmatched: 10. Per germline, CDR1 SGHTA and CDR2 FQGNSA. This CDR3 spans 15 amino acids. The CDR3 here is CASRPGQGDFYEQFF. The CDR3, as DNA: TGTGCCAGCAGACCTGGACAGGGGGATTTTTATGAGCAGTTCTTC.